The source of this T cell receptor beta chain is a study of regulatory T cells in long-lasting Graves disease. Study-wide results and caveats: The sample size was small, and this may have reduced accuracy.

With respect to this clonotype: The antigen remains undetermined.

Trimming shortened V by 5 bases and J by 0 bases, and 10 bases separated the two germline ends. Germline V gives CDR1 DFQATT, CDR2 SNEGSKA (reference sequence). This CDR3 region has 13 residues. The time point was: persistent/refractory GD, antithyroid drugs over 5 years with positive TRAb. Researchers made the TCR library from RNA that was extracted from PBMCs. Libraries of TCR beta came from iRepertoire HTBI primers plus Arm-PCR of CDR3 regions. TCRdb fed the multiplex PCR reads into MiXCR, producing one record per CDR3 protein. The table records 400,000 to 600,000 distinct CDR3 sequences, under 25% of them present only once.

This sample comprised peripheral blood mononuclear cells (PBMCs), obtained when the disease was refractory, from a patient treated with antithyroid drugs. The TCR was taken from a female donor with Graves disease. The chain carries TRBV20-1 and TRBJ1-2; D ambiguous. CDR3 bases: TGCAGTGCTCCAAGCGGAACTAACTATGGCTACACCTTC. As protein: CSAPSGTNYGYTF.